The following is a T cell receptor beta chain sequence with its context. This clonotype was detected many times. What antigen it recognizes has not been identified. Base quality data are lacking; no much larger clone is found one base away. These data belong to a study of tumor-infiltrating lymphocytes in primary liver carcinoma (dated by TCRdb to about 2017). A note on the overall study: Between late 2015 and March 2016, a few patients in China with histopathologically diagnosed primary liver carcinoma had their tumors surgically resected. High reproducibility was observed for the technical replicate repertoires, with mean shared-clone rates approximately 0.9 and correlation coefficients above 0.98. The tumors of the five patients were staged as T1-T3 N0M0, with maximum diameters ranging from roughly 4.2 to 10 cm. A total of roughly 35 specimens from 5 patients underwent TCRbeta repertoire sequencing, comprising roughly 25 tumor regions, 5 adjacent noncancerous liver tissues and 5 peripheral blood samples. TCRbeta repertoire sequencing, expression microarrays and whole-exome sequencing were combined in the study across five regions of each liver tumor, with adjacent normal tissue and blood also included. Samples yielded roughly 3.65 to 7.5 million productive TCRbeta reads; read depth did not differ significantly between tissue types. Of the five patients, three men and two women aged 30 to 69 years, four had hepatocellular carcinoma and one had combined HCC and intrahepatic cholangiocarcinoma.

A constant-region primer and ProtoScript II reverse transcriptase were used to reverse-transcribe TCRbeta-specific cDNA from roughly 0.5 ug total RNA. The TCRbeta libraries were prepared through three rounds of nested multiplex PCR following a slightly modified ARM-PCR procedure. Each of the first two PCR rounds ran for approximately 9 cycles and used multiplex TRBV1-TRBV30 forward primers together with a Cbeta reverse primer. Sample barcodes and Illumina adapters were added in a final 25-cycle PCR using Deep VentR polymerase. Amplicons of 200-500 bp were gel-purified with a QIAquick gel extraction kit before sequencing. An Illumina HiSeq 2500 was used to sequence the TCRbeta amplicons with 250-bp paired-end reads. Processing in the source paper ran as follows. Reads were quality-trimmed with Trimmomatic v0.33, and paired reads were merged with FLASH v1.2.11 to recover full CDR3 sequences. MiGEC v1.2.1b assigned V, D and J germline segments to the rearranged TCRbeta sequences. Clonotype statistics and Shannon-Wiener diversity indices were computed with VDJtools v1.0.0. To cut down on sampling bias, every analysis after diversity analysis relied on just the 250 most abundant clonotypes from each sample. Starting from the raw public reads, TCRdb applied fastp trimming at Q25, assembled clones with MiXCR and retained in-frame beta chains. Identical CDR3 proteins give one entry, which carries the most common genes and DNA. What appears here as the V and J calls and clone size reflects TCRdb's work, not the paper's. The sample table holds more than 150,000 distinct CDR3 sequences, of which less than 65% were seen once. The ten most abundant clones make up 72% of the sample.

TRIzol reagent was used to extract blood RNA from unsorted whole blood, while the DNeasy Blood & Tissue kit provided the germline DNA. At the time of sampling, the patients were treatment-naive and had chronic HBV infection. Before surgery, 4 to 5 milliliters of peripheral blood were collected into K2EDTA tubes. For CDR1 and CDR2, the germline V gene lists SGHAT and FQNNGV. The CDR3 starts with the cysteine, ends with the phenylalanine, and has 16 residues. Of the read, only the CDR3 DNA is kept; its 48 bases are in frame from base 1. V is reduced by 2 bases and J by 3 bases, leaving a spacing of 14 bases between them. The study at large found these results: Comparison of CD4+ and CD8+ T cell repertoires was precluded by the use of bulk unsorted samples. Because sequencing covered only the TCR beta chain and unpaired alpha chains were not captured, true repertoire diversity is likely underestimated. Compared with blood, tumors had a significantly larger share of the repertoire taken up by the top 250 clones (p = 0.039). The study included only a handful of patients, and the authors note findings should be validated in a larger study. Pairs of tumor regions showed greater repertoire overlap (mean about 36%) than tumor-adjacent pairs (roughly 17%) or tumor-blood pairs (roughly 15%), which is consistent with antigen-driven expansion.

This receptor was taken from a man aged 35 to 55 with primary liver carcinoma and hepatitis B virus infection. The source material was peripheral blood. The sequence is built from TRBV11-2 and TRBJ2-1; the D segment cannot be called with confidence. The CDR3 loop reads CASSLILERYYNEQFF. The nucleotide sequence reads as follows: TGTGCCAGCAGCTTAATTCTAGAACGGTACTACAATGAGCAGTTCTTC.